The 5 T cell receptor beta chains reported below all come from one sample, sequenced in a study of beta chain features in type 1 diabetes. Regarding the study as a whole: Within each of all four CD4+ subsets, Type 1 diabetes patients had TCRB CDR3s that were moderately but significantly shorter.

As every portion of the isolated RNA was reverse transcribed, the sequencing read expressed TCRB transcripts. Repertoires were generated with immunoSEQ multiplex PCR, while TCRdb's copy carries only in-frame clones and drops some. Counted here are a few hundred thousand clones, over 8.5% occurring once; the ten biggest clones make up about 0.64%. These receptors are not linked to any known antigen. Sequenced material: central memory CD4+ T cells from blood. These receptors were collected from a man between 25 and 39 years old with type 1 diabetes.

This clone was found a few times. V usage is TRBV7-7 and J usage is TRBJ2-1, with D perhaps being TRBD1 or TRBD2 (5 bases each). The CDR3 length is 11 residues. Germline loops: CDR1 SSHAT, CDR2 FNYEAQ (reference sequence). Between the trimmed V and J ends, which lost 9 bases and 8 bases, there was a span of 11 bases. The DNA for the CDR3 is TGTGCCAGTTCCCCGGGACATGAGCAGTTCTTC. This codes for CASSPGHEQFF.

The chain has TRBV11-2 and TRBJ2-2, with D unresolved. The V and J ends lost 3 bases and 1 base respectively, with 9 bases between them. Germline V lookup: CDR1 SGHAT, CDR2 FQNNGV. The CDR3 contains 15 residues. CDR3 region: CASSFVRWNTGELFF. In nucleotides, the CDR3 is TGTGCCAGCAGCTTTGTCAGATGGAACACCGGGGAGCTGTTTTTT.

V gene TRBV27 combines with J gene TRBJ2-3; 7 positions agree with TRBD1. CDR1 and CDR2 from the germline V gene are MNHEY and SMNVEV (reference sequence). The CDR3 has 15 residues. V lost 5 bases and J lost 1; bases outside the gene matches: 6. The CDR3 here is CASSRITGGTDTQYF. The CDR3 nucleotides are TGTGCCAGCAGTCGCATTACAGGGGGCACAGATACGCAGTATTTT.

This chain uses TRBV7-2 with TRBJ2-7; unclear D gene. This CDR3 has 12 amino acids. Trimming stripped 2 bases from V and 3 bases from J, with 5 bases between. Germline-derived CDR1 and CDR2 are SGHTA and FQGNSA. CDR3 nucleotide sequence: TGTGCCAGCAGCTTAAACTACTACGAGCAGTACTTC. As protein: CASSLNYYEQYF.

This clone has more than one count but fewer than ten. The chain joins TRBV2 to TRBJ2-7; D call uncertain. Trimming took 6 bases from V and 0 from J, leaving 12 bases between them. This CDR3 has 14 residues. Germline-derived CDR1 and CDR2 are SNHLY and FYNNEI. CDR3 in amino acids: CASRSTANSYEQYF. CDR3 bases: TGTGCCAGCAGATCAACAGCGAACTCCTACGAGCAGTACTTC.